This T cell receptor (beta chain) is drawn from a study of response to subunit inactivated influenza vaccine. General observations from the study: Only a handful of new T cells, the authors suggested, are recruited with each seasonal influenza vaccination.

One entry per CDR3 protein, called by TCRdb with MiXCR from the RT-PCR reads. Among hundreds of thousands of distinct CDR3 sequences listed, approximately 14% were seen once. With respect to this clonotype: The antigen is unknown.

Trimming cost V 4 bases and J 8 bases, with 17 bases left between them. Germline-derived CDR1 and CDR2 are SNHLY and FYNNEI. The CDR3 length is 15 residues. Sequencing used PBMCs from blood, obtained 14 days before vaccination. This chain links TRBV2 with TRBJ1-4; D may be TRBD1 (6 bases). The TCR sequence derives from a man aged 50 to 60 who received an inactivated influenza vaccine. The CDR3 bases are TGTGCCAGCAGTGGGATACAGGGTCGCGGAGAAAAACTGTTTTTT. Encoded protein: CASSGIQGRGEKLFF.